This note documents a single T cell receptor beta chain sequence. What it binds is unknown. This specimen comes from a study of cytomegalovirus exposure and HLA in healthy donors. Study-wide background: There were approximately 400 genotyped donors. Of these, roughly 82% fell in the genetic ancestry cluster associated with self-reported Caucasian donors.

Study-level points and caveats: Reportedly, cytomegalovirus status was diagnosed with high sensitivity and specificity. Most TCR sequences were rare, but some public TCRs occurred in many donors.

Everyone who donated was a healthy bone marrow donor. Vbeta (60) and Jbeta (13) primers were used in the PCR. TCRdb's table, derived via immunoSEQ multiplex PCR, lists solely in-frame clones and lacks some. The data hold 150,000 to 180,000 clones, with around 75% observed a single time. Sequenced sample: PBMCs. The receptor's source is a man aged 18 to 29 in good health and CMV-seronegative.

The CDR3 nucleotides are TGTGCCAGCTCACCCGGGACTAGCGGAAGAACCGGGGAGCTGTTTTTT. Residues: CASSPGTSGRTGELFF. This chain links TRBV18 with TRBJ2-2; 11 bases line up with TRBD2. With V trimmed by 3 bases and J by 5 bases, 5 bases remained unmatched. Germline CDR1 KGHSH, CDR2 LQKENI. The CDR3 runs 16 residues.